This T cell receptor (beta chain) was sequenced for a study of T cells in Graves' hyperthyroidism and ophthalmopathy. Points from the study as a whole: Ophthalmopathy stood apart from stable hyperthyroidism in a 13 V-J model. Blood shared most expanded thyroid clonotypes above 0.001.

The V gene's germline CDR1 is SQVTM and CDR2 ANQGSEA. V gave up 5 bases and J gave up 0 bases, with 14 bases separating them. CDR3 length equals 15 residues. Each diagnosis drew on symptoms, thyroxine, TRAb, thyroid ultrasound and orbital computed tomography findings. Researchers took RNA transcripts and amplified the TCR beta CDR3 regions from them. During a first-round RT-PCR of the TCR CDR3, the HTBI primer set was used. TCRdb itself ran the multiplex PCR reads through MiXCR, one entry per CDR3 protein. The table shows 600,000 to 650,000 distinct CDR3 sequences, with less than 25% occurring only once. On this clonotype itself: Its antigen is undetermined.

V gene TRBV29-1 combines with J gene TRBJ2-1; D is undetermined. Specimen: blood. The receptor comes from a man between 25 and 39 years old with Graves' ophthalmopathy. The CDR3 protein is CSVPAGPSSYNEQFF. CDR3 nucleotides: TGCAGCGTTCCGGCCGGGCCCAGCTCCTACAATGAGCAGTTCTTC.